These 2 T cell receptor beta chains share one sample of origin, sequenced in a study of cytomegalovirus exposure and HLA in healthy donors. The PCR contained 60 Vbeta and 13 Jbeta primers. TCRdb's copy holds only in-frame clones and misses some; the assay was immunoSEQ multiplex PCR. The sample holds about 130,000 clones. Sequenced material: PBMCs. The receptor source for this set is a man in his thirties or forties in good health and CMV-seronegative.

This chain joins TRBV5-1 and TRBJ2-7, with 7 positions matching TRBD1. The CDR3 totals 14 residues. Per the germline V gene, CDR1 is SGHRS and CDR2 is YFSETQ. Losses at the gene ends were 4 bases for V and 0 bases for J; bases not matched to a gene: 4. This CDR3 is CASSGSGGSYEQYF. DNA of the CDR3: TGCGCCAGCAGCGGATCAGGGGGCTCCTACGAGCAGTACTTC.

This chain joins TRBV6-5 and TRBJ1-2; perhaps TRBD1 as D (6 bases). The V end was cut by 7 bases, the J end by 3 bases, with 18 bases between. CDR3 length: 15 residues. The germline V gene has CDR1 MNHEY and CDR2 SVGAGI. CDR3 DNA sequence: TGTGCCAGCACCAGTGGAGGGGGGGGCTACTATGGCTACACCTTC. It specifies CASTSGGGGYYGYTF.